This T cell receptor (beta chain) was sequenced during a study of blood T cells in healthy people across ages. Findings and caveats of the study: Researchers said unsorted PBMCs prevented a conclusive naive versus antigen-experienced comparison.

A sample-barcoded 5' primer and a J-beta primer mix were used in a second PCR of about 7 to 11 cycles. TCRdb reprocessed the 5' RACE reads via MiXCR and lists one record per CDR3 protein. The sample lists fewer than 1,000,000 distinct CDR3 sequences, 40% to 50% occurring once. Concerning this clonotype itself: Antigen specificity is unknown.

With 3 bases clipped from V and 1 base from J, the junction kept 6 bases outside the gene matches. This CDR3 comprises 17 residues. This TCR was sampled from a man in his sixties in good health. The chain couples TRBV6-7 to TRBJ2-1; 10 bases match TRBD1. TRBV6-7 is an ORF; its function is uncertain. The sample comprised blood. The CDR3 bases are TGTGCCAGCAGTTATAAACCGGGACAGGGGTCCTACAATGAGCAGTTCTTC. This codes for CASSYKPGQGSYNEQFF.